The 32 T cell receptor beta chains in this list originate from one sample, sequenced in a study of T-cell memory formation after mild COVID-19. TCRdb re-analysed the 5' RACE reads in MiXCR, keeping a single row per CDR3 protein. Of about 280,000 distinct CDR3 sequences in the sample, 8% to 10% are singletons; the top ten hold about 20%. The material sequenced was PBMCs or a T cell subset sorted from them (not recorded which). The receptors here all came from a man aged 18 to 29 who had mild COVID-19 (a few samples of this study predate the infection). Cell type and time point are not known.

The V call is TRBV6-6, the J call TRBJ2-1, with 7 positions matching TRBD2. Germline CDR1 and CDR2: MNHNY and SVGAGI (reference sequence). J lost 2 bases, V lost 5 bases, and 3 bases had no gene match. This CDR3 spans 14 amino acids. CDR3: CASSQAGPYNEQFF. CDR3 coding DNA: TGTGCCAGCAGTCAAGCGGGGCCCTACAATGAGCAGTTCTTC.

Many counts were recorded for this clonotype. This chain links TRBV5-1 with TRBJ2-1; 14 positions match TRBD2. Germline V CDR1 and CDR2: SGHRS, YFSETQ. The CDR3 runs 16 residues. V was clipped by 4 bases and J by 6 bases; unmatched bases: 6. The CDR3: CASSPTGTSGGNEQFF. The CDR3 coding sequence is TGCGCCAGCAGCCCTACCGGGACTAGCGGGGGCAATGAGCAGTTCTTC.

This rearrangement joins TRBV12-3 or TRBV12-4 to TRBJ2-1; D is unresolved. V was clipped by 1 base and J by 0 bases, with 7 bases between them. This CDR3 spans 15 amino acids. CDR3 loop: CASSLGWDSYNEQFF. The CDR3 nucleotides read TGTGCCAGCAGTTTAGGGTGGGACTCCTACAATGAGCAGTTCTTC.

This clonotype was seen at least ten times. This chain joins TRBV29-1 and TRBJ2-5; 7 nucleotides line up with TRBD1. Germline lookup yields CDR1 SQVTM and CDR2 ANQGSEA. This CDR3 has 15 residues. Trimming removed 6 bases from V and 2 bases from J; junction bases left unmatched: 12. CDR3 protein: CSVGTAAYSQETQYF. CDR3 nucleotides: TGCAGCGTCGGGACAGCCGCATACTCTCAAGAGACCCAGTACTTC.

V and J are TRBV5-1 and TRBJ2-3; D perhaps matches TRBD2 (7 bases). V lost 0 bases to trimming and J lost 2 bases, with 13 bases between them. This CDR3 has 16 amino acids. The germline CDR1 and CDR2 sequences are SGHRS and YFSETQ. The CDR3 reads CASSLEGGVHTDTQYF. The CDR3 DNA sequence: TGCGCCAGCAGCTTGGAAGGGGGGGTCCACACAGATACGCAGTATTTT.

V is TRBV3-1 and J is TRBJ2-1; D is uncertain. CDR1 LGHDT and CDR2 YNNKEL come from the germline V gene (reference sequence). The CDR3 totals 12 residues. Trimming stripped 1 base from V and 10 bases from J, with 8 bases between. CDR3 sequence (DNA): TGTGCCAGCAGCCAAGCGTTACGGGAGCAGTTCTTC. Residues: CASSQALREQFF.

This rearrangement joins TRBV7-3 to TRBJ2-2, with D possibly called TRBD1 or TRBD2 (6 bases each). Trimming cost V 2 bases and J 0 bases, with 10 bases left between them. CDR3 length: 16 residues. Germline assignment: CDR1 SGHTA and CDR2 FQGTGA. CDR3 coding DNA: TGTGCCAGCAGCTTAGAGGGGGGAGCGAACACCGGGGAGCTGTTTTTT. Translating gives CASSLEGGANTGELFF.

V is TRBV6-1 and J is TRBJ1-2; a possible D gene is TRBD1 (5 bases). The CDR3 is made up of 13 amino acids. The ends were cut back, 8 bases at V and 4 bases at J, with 14 bases in the middle. Germline CDR1 MNHNS, CDR2 SASEGT. CDR3 sequence (DNA): TGTGCCAGCGGAGGAAGGACACCCTATGGCTACACCTTC. Its translation: CASGGRTPYGYTF.

This clonotype has ten or more counts. The chain uses TRBV29-1 and TRBJ1-5; D unclear. Germline-derived CDR1 and CDR2 are SQVTM and ANQGSEA. This CDR3 has 16 residues. For the CDR3, the DNA is TGCACCCCCCCCCCTTCCACCCGATGGGGCAATCAGCCCCAGCATTTT. Residues: CTPPPSTRWGNQPQHF.

This clonotype was seen at least ten times. The J gene is TRBJ1-2, the V gene TRBV19; D ambiguous. The V gene lost 11 bases and the J gene lost 6 bases, with 19 bases spanning the gap. Germline V gene lookup returns CDR1 LNHDA and CDR2 SQIVND (reference sequence). The length of the CDR3 is 13 residues. CDR3 nucleotide sequence: TGTGCCTCAGGTGTGGGCGGGTTCGATGGCTACACCTTC. It specifies CASGVGGFDGYTF.

This clonotype was counted a few times. This chain links TRBV7-2 with TRBJ2-4, with D uncertain. Germline lookup yields CDR1 SGHTA and CDR2 FQGNSA. Trimming removed 3 bases from V and 0 bases from J, with 9 bases in between. CDR3 length equals 15 residues. The CDR3 region has the DNA TGTGCCAGCAGCTTTCTCCCGGCAGCCAAAAACATTCAGTACTTC. It yields the protein CASSFLPAAKNIQYF. The full variable domain, rest sourced from reference TRBV7-2 and TRBJ2-4, is GAGVSQSPSNKVTEKGKDVELRCDPISGHTALYWYRQSLGQGLEFLIYFQGNSAPDKSGLPSDRFSAERTGGSVSTLTIQRTQQEDSAVYLCASSFLPAAKNIQYFGAGTRLSVL.

In this sample, this clonotype turned up a few times. The chain recombines TRBV12-5 with TRBJ2-6; no firm D call. The ends were cut back, 3 bases at V and 0 bases at J, with 6 bases in the middle. Germline V gene data show CDR1 as LGHNT and CDR2 as FRNRAP. This CDR3 is built from 15 residues. CDR3 sequence (DNA): TGTGCTAGTGGTTTTTTTAGCTCTGGGGCCAACGTCCTGACTTTC. This sequence encodes CASGFFSSGANVLTF.

The chain carries TRBV12-3 or TRBV12-4 and TRBJ2-7; D is undetermined. V lost 3 bases to trimming and J lost 0 bases, with 6 bases between them. CDR3 length: 13 residues. CDR3 region: CASSFTTSYEQYF. Written as DNA, the CDR3 is TGTGCCAGCAGTTTTACAACCTCCTACGAGCAGTACTTC.

The chain carries TRBV4-3 and TRBJ2-2, with 8 bases aligning to TRBD2. V shed 0 bases and J 1 base; nucleotides not matched to a gene: 13. The germline V gene has CDR1 LGHNA and CDR2 YSLEER. The CDR3 loop spans 20 amino acids. The chain's CDR3 is CASSQDRAGADVMNTGELFF. The CDR3 DNA is TGCGCCAGCAGCCAAGATCGAGCGGGGGCCGATGTGATGAACACCGGGGAGCTGTTTTTT.

This clonotype was found a few times. The V gene is TRBV7-2, the J gene TRBJ2-3, with 14 positions matching TRBD2. Germline CDR1 and CDR2: SGHTA and FQGNSA. V shed 5 bases, J shed 2 bases, and the junction held 9 bases outside the gene matches. The CDR3 is 18 residues long. CDR3 sequence: CASSLRTSGGINTDTQYF. The DNA of the CDR3 is TGTGCCAGCAGCCTCAGGACTAGCGGGGGGATTAACACAGATACGCAGTATTTT. Full variable domain (outside the CDR3, taken from reference TRBV7-2 and TRBJ2-3): GAGVSQSPSNKVTEKGKDVELRCDPISGHTALYWYRQSLGQGLEFLIYFQGNSAPDKSGLPSDRFSAERTGGSVSTLTIQRTQQEDSAVYLCASSLRTSGGINTDTQYFGPGTRLTVL.

This clonotype was seen many times. CDR3 DNA sequence: TGCGCCAGCAGCCAAACTAGCGGGGATACGCAGTATTTT. This translates into CASSQTSGDTQYF. The chain links TRBV4-3 to TRBJ2-3; 9 bases agree with TRBD2. CDR1 is LGHNA, CDR2 YSLEER, per germline. The CDR3 has 13 amino acids. V was pared by 2 bases and J by 6 bases, with 0 bases of the junction left unmatched.

This clonotype showed up many times. The chain's CDR3 is CASNVGIGGSGELFF. CDR3 DNA sequence: TGTGCCAGCAACGTAGGGATAGGGGGCTCAGGGGAGCTGTTTTTT. The chain combines TRBV7-8 with TRBJ2-2, with 7 nucleotides matching TRBD1. The V gene end was trimmed by 7 bases and the J gene end by 8 bases; junction bases not matched to a gene: 13. Germline V gives CDR1 SGHVS, CDR2 FQNEAQ. CDR3 length equals 15 residues.

This clonotype has just a few counts. The J gene is TRBJ2-6, the V gene TRBV5-6, with 9 bases identical to TRBD1. CDR3 length: 18 residues. From germline, CDR1 is SGHDT and CDR2 YYEEEE. V lost 0 bases to trimming and J lost 0 bases; unmatched junction nucleotides: 4. CDR3 residues: CASSLDGTGRSGANVLTF. CDR3 DNA sequence: TGTGCCAGCAGCTTGGATGGGACAGGGCGCTCTGGGGCCAACGTCCTGACTTTC.

This clonotype was seen ten or more times. V and J are TRBV5-1 and TRBJ1-4, with D perhaps matching TRBD1 (5 bases). Trimming removed 0 bases at V and 4 bases at J, with 16 bases between. Germline V gene sequence: CDR1 SGHRS, CDR2 YFSETQ. The length of the CDR3 is 17 residues. DNA for the CDR3: TGCGCCAGCAGCTTGGGATTAAGGGCAGGACATAATGAAAAACTGTTTTTT. This sequence encodes CASSLGLRAGHNEKLFF.

This clonotype was recorded at least ten times. The rearrangement joins TRBV7-8 to TRBJ2-3; D is unresolved. The length of the CDR3 is 15 residues. Between the trimmed V and J ends, which lost 2 bases and 2 bases, there was a span of 11 bases. The germline V gene has CDR1 SGHVS and CDR2 FQNEAQ. The CDR3 protein is CASSLKRVLTDTQYF. Written as DNA, the CDR3 is TGTGCCAGCAGCTTAAAACGGGTTCTCACAGATACGCAGTATTTT.

The chain is built from TRBV12-3 or TRBV12-4 and TRBJ2-7; maybe TRBD2 (5 bases). This CDR3 spans 13 amino acids. V dropped 6 bases and J dropped 7 bases, with 16 bases sitting between them. CDR3 sequence: CASSHGLVREQYF. The CDR3 coding sequence is TGTGCCAGCAGCCATGGACTTGTTAGGGAGCAGTACTTC.

The sample holds many counts of this clonotype. The chain is built from TRBV12-3 or TRBV12-4 and TRBJ2-3, with unresolved D. The CDR3 runs 18 residues. V gave up 3 bases and J gave up 2 bases, with 21 bases separating them. CDR3 nucleotides: TGTGCCAGCAGTTTTAGTAGGGAATACCTCGTAATCACAGATACGCAGTATTTT. It is translated as CASSFSREYLVITDTQYF.

This clonotype showed up just a few times. The chain joins TRBV7-3 to TRBJ2-3, with 12 bases matching TRBD2. This CDR3 has 19 residues. Germline-derived CDR1 and CDR2 are SGHTA and FQGTGA. Unmatched junction bases numbered 10, after V lost 1 base and J lost 2 bases. CDR3 in amino acids: CASSLRPRTSGDHTDTQYF. The DNA of the CDR3 is TGTGCCAGCAGCTTAAGGCCCCGGACTAGCGGGGATCACACAGATACGCAGTATTTT.

There are a few counts of this clonotype. The CDR3: CASHSQGGGYTF. The CDR3 DNA reads as TGTGCCAGCCACTCACAGGGAGGTGGCTACACCTTC. The V gene is TRBV18, the J gene TRBJ1-2, with TRBD1 as a possible D gene (6 bases). Germline V gene lookup returns CDR1 KGHSH and CDR2 LQKENI. This CDR3 spans 12 amino acids. Trimming took off 8 bases at V and 7 bases at J, with 14 bases between the two ends.

This clonotype was recorded a few times. CDR3 DNA: TGTGCCAGCAGCTTAAACATGAACACCGGGGAGCTGTTTTTT. Its protein is CASSLNMNTGELFF. The rearrangement uses TRBV7-3 and TRBJ2-2, with D unresolved. V lost 1 base to trimming and J lost 1 base, with 4 bases between them. The CDR3 has 14 residues. Germline CDR1 SGHTA, CDR2 FQGTGA.

The chain employs TRBV28 and TRBJ2-7; D not certain. V was pared by 7 bases and J by 6 bases, with 7 bases between. The CDR3 spans 10 residues. The V gene's germline CDR1 is MDHEN and CDR2 SYDVKM. The CDR3, as DNA: TGTGCCAGCAATAACGGCGAGCAGTACGTC. Its protein is CASNNGEQYV.

The V call is TRBV6-2 or TRBV6-3, the J call TRBJ1-2, with D unresolved. The CDR3 has 17 amino acids. Trimming pared 2 bases from V and 3 bases from J, leaving 19 bases between. Germline V gives CDR1 MNHEY, CDR2 SVGEGT. CDR3 bases: TGTGCCAGCAGTTACCCCAGGAGTTTCGCCGTTTACTATGGCTACACCTTC. This codes for CASSYPRSFAVYYGYTF.

This chain connects TRBV5-1 to TRBJ2-7; D is undetermined. The germline V gene has CDR1 SGHRS and CDR2 YFSETQ. Trimming took 0 bases from V and 3 from J, leaving 7 bases between them. This CDR3 has 13 amino acids. CDR3 residues: CASSLGPDYEQYF. CDR3 DNA: TGCGCCAGCAGCTTGGGGCCCGACTACGAGCAGTACTTC.

The chain carries TRBV5-1 and TRBJ1-6, with TRBD1 matching over 9 bases. Losses at the gene ends were 0 bases for V and 10 bases for J; bases not matched to a gene: 5. CDR3 length: 15 amino acids. Per germline, CDR1 SGHRS and CDR2 YFSETQ. The CDR3: CASSLAGTGRSPLHF. The CDR3 nucleotides read TGCGCCAGCAGCTTGGCAGGGACAGGGAGGTCACCCCTCCACTTT.

The chain has TRBV7-9 and TRBJ2-1; D might be TRBD1 (7 bases). The CDR3 has 18 amino acids. Between the trimmed V and J ends, which lost 6 bases and 0 bases, there was a span of 21 bases. Germline-derived CDR1 and CDR2 are SEHNR and FQNEAQ (reference sequence). CDR3 nucleotides: TGTGCCAGCAGTCAAAATCAGGGGGGCTATAGCTCCTACAATGAGCAGTTCTTC. It yields the protein CASSQNQGGYSSYNEQFF.

The chain links TRBV6-1 to TRBJ1-2; 9 nucleotides match TRBD1. V shed 1 base and J 6 bases; nucleotides not matched to a gene: 6. Germline values: CDR1 MNHNS, CDR2 SASEGT. This CDR3 has 15 residues. The CDR3 nucleotides read TGTGCCAGCAGTGAAGGTACAGGGGGCAGGAATGGCTACACCTTC. Protein product: CASSEGTGGRNGYTF.

This clonotype has a handful of counts. The J gene is TRBJ2-7, the V gene TRBV20-1; D remains ambiguous. Germline CDR1 reads DFQATT; CDR2 reads SNEGSKA (reference sequence). V was cut by 6 bases and J by 2 bases, with 14 bases left in between. CDR3 length: 13 residues. The CDR3 loop is CSALRPDTYEQYV. The DNA of the CDR3 is TGCAGTGCACTCCGACCTGACACCTACGAGCAGTACGTC.